Below are 2 T cell receptor beta chains sequenced from a single sample in a study of blood T cell repertoires in COVID-19. Some clones are missing from TCRdb's copy, which holds only in-frame ones; the method was immunoSEQ multiplex PCR. The data hold roughly 100,000 clones, with approximately 84% observed a single time. Input material: peripheral blood. These receptor sequences come from a man aged 40-55 years with active or convalescent COVID-19.

The genes are TRBV5-6 and TRBJ2-1; 9 nucleotides agree with TRBD2. Unmatched junction bases numbered 3, after V lost 0 bases and J lost 5 bases. The CDR3 loop spans 15 amino acids. The germline V gene has CDR1 SGHDT and CDR2 YYEEEE. The CDR3 is CASSLDAGGNNEQFF. CDR3 nucleotide sequence: TGTGCCAGCAGCTTGGACGCGGGGGGGAACAATGAGCAGTTCTTC. Based on the CDR3 plus reference TRBV5-6 and TRBJ2-1, the full variable domain is DAGVTQSPTHLIKTRGQQVTLRCSPKSGHDTVSWYQQALGQGPQFIFQYYEEEERQRGNFPDRFSGHQFPNYSSELNVNALLLGDSALYLCASSLDAGGNNEQFFGPGTRLTVL.

As DNA, the CDR3 is TGTGCCAGCAGTTACTTGGGACTAGACACAGATACGCAGTATTTT. As protein: CASSYLGLDTDTQYF. The rearrangement joins TRBV6-5 to TRBJ2-3, with TRBD2 identical over 8 bases. Germline CDR1 and CDR2: MNHEY and SVGAGI. This CDR3 contains 15 residues. V shed 1 base and J 2 bases; nucleotides not matched to a gene: 2.